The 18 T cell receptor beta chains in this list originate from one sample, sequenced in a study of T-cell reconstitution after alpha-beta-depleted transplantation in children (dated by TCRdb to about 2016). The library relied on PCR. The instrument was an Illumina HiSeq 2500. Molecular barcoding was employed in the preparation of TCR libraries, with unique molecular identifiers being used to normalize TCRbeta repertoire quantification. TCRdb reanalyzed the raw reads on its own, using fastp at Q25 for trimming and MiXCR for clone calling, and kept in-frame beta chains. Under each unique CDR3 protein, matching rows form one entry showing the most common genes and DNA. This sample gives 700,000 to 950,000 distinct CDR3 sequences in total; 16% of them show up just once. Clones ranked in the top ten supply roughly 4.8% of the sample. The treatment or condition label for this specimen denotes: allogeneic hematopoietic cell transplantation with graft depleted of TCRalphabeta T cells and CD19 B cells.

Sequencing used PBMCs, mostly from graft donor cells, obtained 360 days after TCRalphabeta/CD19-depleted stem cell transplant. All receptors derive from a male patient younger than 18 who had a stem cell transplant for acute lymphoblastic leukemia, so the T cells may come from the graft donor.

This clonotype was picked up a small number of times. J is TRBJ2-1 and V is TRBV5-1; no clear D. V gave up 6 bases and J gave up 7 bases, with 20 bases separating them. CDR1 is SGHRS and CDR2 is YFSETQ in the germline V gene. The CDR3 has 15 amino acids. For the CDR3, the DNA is TGCGCCAGCACACCCCTGATTAAGGTGGGAAATGAGCAGTTCTTC. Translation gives CASTPLIKVGNEQFF.

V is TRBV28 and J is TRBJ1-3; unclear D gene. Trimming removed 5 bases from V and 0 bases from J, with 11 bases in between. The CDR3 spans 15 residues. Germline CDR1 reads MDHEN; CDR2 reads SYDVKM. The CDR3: CASSTPWGSGNTIYF. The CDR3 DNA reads TGTGCCAGCAGTACCCCGTGGGGCTCTGGAAACACCATATATTTT.

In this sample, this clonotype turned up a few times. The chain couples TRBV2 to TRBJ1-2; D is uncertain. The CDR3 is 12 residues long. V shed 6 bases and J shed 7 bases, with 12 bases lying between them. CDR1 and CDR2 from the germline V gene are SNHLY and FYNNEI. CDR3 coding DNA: TGTGCCAGCAGGGCCGAAATTAGTGGCTACACCTTC. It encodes CASRAEISGYTF.

CDR3 loop: CASSFLGGSHQFF. CDR3 bases: TGTGCCAGCAGCTTTCTGGGCGGGAGCCATCAGTTCTTC. The gene calls are TRBV5-6 and TRBJ2-1, with 7 bases fitting TRBD2. CDR3 length: 13 amino acids. V lost 2 bases, J lost 13 bases, and 9 bases stayed unmatched. Germline lookup yields CDR1 SGHDT and CDR2 YYEEEE.

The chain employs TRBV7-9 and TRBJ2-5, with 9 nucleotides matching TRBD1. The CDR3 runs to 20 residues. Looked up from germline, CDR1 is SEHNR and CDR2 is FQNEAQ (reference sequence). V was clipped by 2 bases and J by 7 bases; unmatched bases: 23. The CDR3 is CASSLFFVRSGTGIKGTQYF. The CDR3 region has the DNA TGTGCCAGCAGCTTATTTTTCGTGCGCTCCGGGACAGGGATAAAGGGGACCCAGTACTTC.

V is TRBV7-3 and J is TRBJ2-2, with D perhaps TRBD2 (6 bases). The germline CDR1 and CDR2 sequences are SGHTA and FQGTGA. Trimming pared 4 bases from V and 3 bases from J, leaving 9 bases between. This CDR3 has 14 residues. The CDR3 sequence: CASSSDYHTGELFF. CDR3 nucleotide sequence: TGTGCCAGCAGCTCGGACTACCACACCGGGGAGCTGTTTTTT.

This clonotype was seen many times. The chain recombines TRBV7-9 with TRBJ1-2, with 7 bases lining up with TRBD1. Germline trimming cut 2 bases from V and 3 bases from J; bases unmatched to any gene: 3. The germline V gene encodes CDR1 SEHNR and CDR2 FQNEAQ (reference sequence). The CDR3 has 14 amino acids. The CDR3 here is CASSLTGTDYGYTF. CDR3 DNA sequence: TGTGCCAGCAGCTTAACAGGGACAGACTATGGCTACACCTTC.

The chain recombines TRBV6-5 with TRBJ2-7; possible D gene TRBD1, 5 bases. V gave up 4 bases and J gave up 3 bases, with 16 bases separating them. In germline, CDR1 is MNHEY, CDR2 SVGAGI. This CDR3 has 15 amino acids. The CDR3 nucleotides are TGTGCCAGCAGTTCCTTACCAGGACACTACTACGAGCAGTACTTC. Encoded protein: CASSSLPGHYYEQYF.

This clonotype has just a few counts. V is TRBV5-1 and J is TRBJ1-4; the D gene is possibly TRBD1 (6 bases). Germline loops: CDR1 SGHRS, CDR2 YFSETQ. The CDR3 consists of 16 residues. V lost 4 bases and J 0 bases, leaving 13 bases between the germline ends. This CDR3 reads CASSPRTAATNEKLFF. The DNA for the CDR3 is TGCGCCAGCAGCCCTAGGACAGCTGCAACTAATGAAAAACTGTTTTTT.

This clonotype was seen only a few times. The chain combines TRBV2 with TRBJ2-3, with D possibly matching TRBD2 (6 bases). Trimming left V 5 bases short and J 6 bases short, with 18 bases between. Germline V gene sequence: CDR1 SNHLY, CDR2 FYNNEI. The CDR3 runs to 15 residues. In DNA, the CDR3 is TGTGCCAGCAGTTTTAGCGGTCCCCTAGGGGATACGCAGTATTTT. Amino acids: CASSFSGPLGDTQYF.

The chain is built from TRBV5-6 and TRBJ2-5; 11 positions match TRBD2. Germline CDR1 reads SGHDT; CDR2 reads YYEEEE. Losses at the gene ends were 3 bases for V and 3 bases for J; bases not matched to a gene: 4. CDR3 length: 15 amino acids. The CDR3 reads CASSSLAGAEETQYF. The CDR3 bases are TGTGCCAGCAGCTCACTAGCGGGAGCCGAAGAGACCCAGTACTTC.

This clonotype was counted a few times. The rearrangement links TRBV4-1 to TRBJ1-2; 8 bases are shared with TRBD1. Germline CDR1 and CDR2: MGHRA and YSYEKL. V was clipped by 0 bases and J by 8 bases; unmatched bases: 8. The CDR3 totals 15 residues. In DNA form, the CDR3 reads TGCGCCAGCAGCCAAGATATGAGGACAGGGCCCGGCTACACCTTC. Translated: CASSQDMRTGPGYTF.

Written as DNA, the CDR3 is TGTGCCAGCAGTAGGACTAGCGGGGTCTACAATGAGCAGTTCTTC. Amino acids: CASSRTSGVYNEQFF. The chain has TRBV3-1 and TRBJ2-1, with 12 positions matching TRBD2. The CDR3 covers 15 residues. CDR1 and CDR2 (germline): LGHDT, YNNKEL (reference sequence). V was clipped by 6 bases and J by 3 bases; unmatched bases: 3.

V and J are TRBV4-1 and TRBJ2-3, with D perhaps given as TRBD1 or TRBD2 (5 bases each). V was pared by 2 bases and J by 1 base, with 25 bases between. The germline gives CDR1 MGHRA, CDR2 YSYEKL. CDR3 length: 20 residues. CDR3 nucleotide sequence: TGCGCCAGCAGCCAACGCATAGCCCCCGGGGCACTGAAAGGCACAGATACGCAGTATTTT. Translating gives CASSQRIAPGALKGTDTQYF.

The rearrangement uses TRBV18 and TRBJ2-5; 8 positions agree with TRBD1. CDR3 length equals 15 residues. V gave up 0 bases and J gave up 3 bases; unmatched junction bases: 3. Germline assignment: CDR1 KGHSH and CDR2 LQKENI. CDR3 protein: CASSPPRTGKETQYF. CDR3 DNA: TGTGCCAGCTCACCACCTCGGACAGGGAAAGAGACCCAGTACTTC. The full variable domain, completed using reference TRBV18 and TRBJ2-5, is NAGVMQNPRHLVRRRGQEARLRCSPMKGHSHVYWYRQLPEEGLKFMVYLQKENIIDESGMPKERFSAEFPKEGPSILRIQQVVRGDSAAYFCASSPPRTGKETQYFGPGTRLLVL.

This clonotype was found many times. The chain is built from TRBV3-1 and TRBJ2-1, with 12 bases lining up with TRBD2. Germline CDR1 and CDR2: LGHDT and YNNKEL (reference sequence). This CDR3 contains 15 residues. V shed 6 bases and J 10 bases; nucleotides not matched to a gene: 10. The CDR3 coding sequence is TGTGCCAGCAGTCCTCCTCGGACTAGCGGGAAAGAGCAGTTCTTC. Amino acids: CASSPPRTSGKEQFF.

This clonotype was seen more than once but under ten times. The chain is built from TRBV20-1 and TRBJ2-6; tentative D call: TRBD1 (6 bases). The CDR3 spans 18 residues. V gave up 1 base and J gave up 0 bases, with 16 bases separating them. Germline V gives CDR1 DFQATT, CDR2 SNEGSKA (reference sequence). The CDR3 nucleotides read TGCAGTGCTAGAGGGGGCCAGGGGAAAAGCTCTGGGGCCAACGTCCTGACTTTC. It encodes CSARGGQGKSSGANVLTF.

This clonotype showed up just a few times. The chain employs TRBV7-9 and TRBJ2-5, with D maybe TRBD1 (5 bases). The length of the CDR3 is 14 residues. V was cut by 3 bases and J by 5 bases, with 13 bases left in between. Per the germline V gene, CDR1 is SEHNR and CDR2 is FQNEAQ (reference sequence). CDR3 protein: CASSFIQGRETQYF. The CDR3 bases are TGTGCCAGCAGCTTCATCCAGGGAAGGGAGACCCAGTACTTC. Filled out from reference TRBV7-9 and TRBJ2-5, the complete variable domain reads DTGVSQNPRHKITKRGQNVTFRCDPISEHNRLYWYRQTLGQGPEFLTYFQNEAQLEKSRLLSDRFSAERPKGSFSTLEIQRTEQGDSAMYLCASSFIQGRETQYFGPGTRLLVL.